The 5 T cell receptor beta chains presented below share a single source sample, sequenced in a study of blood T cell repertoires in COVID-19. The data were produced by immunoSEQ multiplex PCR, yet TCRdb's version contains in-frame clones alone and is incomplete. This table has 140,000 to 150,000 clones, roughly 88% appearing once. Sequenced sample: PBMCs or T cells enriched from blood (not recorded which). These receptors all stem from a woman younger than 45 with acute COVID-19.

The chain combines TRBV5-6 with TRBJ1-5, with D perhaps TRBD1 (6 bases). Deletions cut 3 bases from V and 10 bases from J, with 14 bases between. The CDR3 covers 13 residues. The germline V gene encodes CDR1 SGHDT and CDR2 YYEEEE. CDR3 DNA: TGTGCCAGCAGCTCGTGGACAGAACATCCCCAGCATTTT. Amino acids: CASSSWTEHPQHF.

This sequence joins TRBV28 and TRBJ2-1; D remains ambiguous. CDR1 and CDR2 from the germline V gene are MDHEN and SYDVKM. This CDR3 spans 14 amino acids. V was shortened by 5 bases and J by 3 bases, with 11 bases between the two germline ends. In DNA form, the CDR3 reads TGTGCCAGCAGTCCTTCCGCAGGCTACAATGAGCAGTTCTTC. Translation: CASSPSAGYNEQFF.

Here the CDR3 DNA reads TGTGCCAGCAGTCCCTCCACAGGGCCGCAGCCCCAGCATTTT. Its protein product is CASSPSTGPQPQHF. The chain has TRBV28 and TRBJ1-5, with D perhaps TRBD1 (6 bases). Trimming left V 5 bases short and J 7 bases short, with 15 bases between. Germline values: CDR1 MDHEN, CDR2 SYDVKM. The CDR3 extends over 14 amino acids.

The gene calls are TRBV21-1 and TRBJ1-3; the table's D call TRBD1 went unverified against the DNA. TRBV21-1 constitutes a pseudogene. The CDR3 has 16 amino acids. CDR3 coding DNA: TGTGCCAGCAGCAAAGCAGACAGGGGAAAGATGAACACCATATATTTT. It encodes CASSKADRGKMNTIYF.

CDR3: CASSTGTPYEQYF. For the CDR3, the DNA is TGTGCCAGCAGCACCGGGACTCCCTACGAGCAGTACTTC. The chain has TRBV13 and TRBJ2-7; D is perhaps TRBD2 (6 bases). CDR3 length: 13 amino acids. Germline CDR1 reads PRHDT; CDR2 reads FYEKMQ (reference sequence). The V and J ends lost 5 bases and 2 bases respectively, with 10 bases between them.